These T cell receptor beta chains were read from a single sample in a study of HIV-infected patients and healthy controls. TCRdb re-called the 5' RACE reads with MiXCR, one entry per CDR3 protein. Here the sample spans about 15,000 distinct CDR3 sequences, approximately 7% being singletons. Sequenced: blood. Receptor source: an adult in good health. Both conserved end residues are part of each CDR3. The D gene is left open where the match is weak. Where a row states a size, it is once, few, many or the class of an expanded clone; other rows omit it.

clone size: medium-sized; V gene: TRBV7-9; D gene: -; J gene: TRBJ2-5; CDR3 protein: CASSLPPQETQYF; CDR3 DNA: TGTGCCAGCAGCTTACCCCCCCAAGAGACCCAGTACTTC
clone size: many; V gene: TRBV21-1; D gene: -; J gene: TRBJ2-7; CDR3 protein: CASSLPPRPLTPTYEQYF; CDR3 DNA: TGTGCCAGCAGCCTCCCTCCTCGACCCCTAACTCCAACCTACGAGCAGTACTTC
clone size: many; V gene: TRBV7-8; D gene: TRBD2; J gene: TRBJ2-3; CDR3 protein: CASSAGTSGSSDTQYF; CDR3 DNA: TGTGCCAGCAGCGCCGGGACTAGCGGGAGCTCAGATACGCAGTATTTT
clone size: many; V gene: TRBV6-6; D gene: -; J gene: TRBJ2-3; CDR3 protein: CASTPPGLARSQYF; CDR3 DNA: TGTGCCAGCACCCCGCCGGGGCTAGCGAGGTCGCAGTATTTT
clone size: many; V gene: TRBV5-6; D gene: TRBD2; J gene: TRBJ2-7; CDR3 protein: CASSSTGKTPGTSFIEQYF; CDR3 DNA: TGTGCCAGCAGCTCTACGGGCAAAACACCCGGGACTAGCTTCATCGAGCAGTACTTC
clone size: many; V gene: TRBV3-1; D gene: -; J gene: TRBJ1-2; CDR3 protein: CASSRAQGYGYTF; CDR3 DNA: TGTGCCAGCAGCCGGGCCCAGGGGTATGGCTACACCTTC
clone size: -; V gene: TRBV4-3; D gene: -; J gene: TRBJ2-1; CDR3 protein: CASSQDLSAYNEQFF; CDR3 DNA: TGCGCCAGCAGCCAAGATCTCTCAGCATACAATGAGCAGTTCTTC
clone size: few; V gene: TRBV18; D gene: -; J gene: TRBJ2-5; CDR3 protein: CASSRTVQETQYF; CDR3 DNA: TGTGCCAGCTCGCGGACAGTCCAAGAGACCCAGTACTTC
clone size: many; V gene: TRBV7-9; D gene: TRBD1; J gene: TRBJ1-1; CDR3 protein: CASSPRQGMNTEAFF; CDR3 DNA: TGTGCCAGCAGCCCCCGACAGGGCATGAACACTGAAGCTTTCTTT
clone size: medium-sized; V gene: TRBV6-2/TRBV6-3; D gene: -; J gene: TRBJ2-1; CDR3 protein: CASLMSSYNEQFF; CDR3 DNA: TGTGCCAGCTTGATGAGCTCCTACAATGAGCAGTTCTTC
clone size: many; V gene: TRBV15; D gene: TRBD1; J gene: TRBJ2-3; CDR3 protein: CATSRDTGVTDTQYF; CDR3 DNA: TGTGCCACCAGCAGAGATACAGGGGTCACAGATACGCAGTATTTT
clone size: medium-sized; V gene: TRBV7-8; D gene: -; J gene: TRBJ1-5; CDR3 protein: CASSLAEGGNQPQHF; CDR3 DNA: TGTGCCAGCAGCTTAGCGGAAGGCGGCAATCAGCCCCAGCATTTT
clone size: medium-sized; V gene: TRBV7-9; D gene: TRBD1; J gene: TRBJ2-3; CDR3 protein: CATTPRQGPDTQYF; CDR3 DNA: TGTGCCACCACCCCAAGACAGGGCCCAGATACGCAGTATTTT
clone size: medium-sized; V gene: TRBV3-1; D gene: TRBD1; J gene: TRBJ1-5; CDR3 protein: CASSHGTGEVEPQHF; CDR3 DNA: TGTGCCAGCAGCCACGGGACAGGGGAAGTAGAGCCCCAGCATTTT
clone size: -; V gene: TRBV3-1; D gene: -; J gene: TRBJ2-2; CDR3 protein: CASRYSGTQTGELFF; CDR3 DNA: TGTGCCAGCAGATATTCCGGGACACAAACCGGGGAGCTGTTTTTT
clone size: many; V gene: TRBV12-3/TRBV12-4; D gene: -; J gene: TRBJ1-4; CDR3 protein: CASSSSHRFFDEKLFF; CDR3 DNA: TGTGCCAGCAGTTCCTCCCACAGGTTCTTCGATGAAAAACTGTTTTTT
clone size: many; V gene: TRBV19; D gene: -; J gene: TRBJ1-5; CDR3 protein: CASTPFGQGDQPQHF; CDR3 DNA: TGTGCCAGTACCCCGTTTGGGCAGGGCGACCAGCCCCAGCATTTT
clone size: medium-sized; V gene: TRBV28; D gene: -; J gene: TRBJ1-5; CDR3 protein: CASGEIPNQPQHF; CDR3 DNA: TGTGCCAGCGGCGAAATCCCCAATCAGCCCCAGCATTTT
clone size: many; V gene: TRBV11-2; D gene: -; J gene: TRBJ1-5; CDR3 protein: CASSLVPDANQPQHF; CDR3 DNA: TGTGCCAGCAGCTTAGTTCCGGACGCCAATCAGCCCCAGCATTTT
clone size: many; V gene: TRBV4-3; D gene: -; J gene: TRBJ2-7; CDR3 protein: CASSQARHYEQYF; CDR3 DNA: TGCGCCAGCAGCCAAGCTCGCCACTACGAGCAGTACTTC
clone size: many; V gene: TRBV6-1; D gene: -; J gene: TRBJ1-1; CDR3 protein: CASSVGGVNTEAFF; CDR3 DNA: TGTGCCAGCAGTGTGGGTGGGGTGAACACTGAAGCTTTCTTT
clone size: many; V gene: TRBV3-1; D gene: -; J gene: TRBJ2-2; CDR3 protein: CASSQGFRLNTGELFF; CDR3 DNA: TGTGCCAGCAGCCAAGGATTTCGGCTTAACACCGGGGAGCTGTTTTTT
clone size: -; V gene: TRBV14; D gene: -; J gene: TRBJ1-5; CDR3 protein: CASSTWTSYQPQHF; CDR3 DNA: TGTGCCAGCAGCACCTGGACAAGTTATCAGCCCCAGCATTTT
clone size: many; V gene: TRBV7-2; D gene: TRBD1; J gene: TRBJ1-1; CDR3 protein: CASSLVNRGLTEAFF; CDR3 DNA: TGTGCCAGCAGCCTGGTAAACAGGGGGCTCACTGAAGCTTTCTTT
clone size: medium-sized; V gene: TRBV3-1; D gene: TRBD1; J gene: TRBJ2-6; CDR3 protein: CASSLTGVTGANVLTF; CDR3 DNA: TGTGCCAGCAGCCTTACAGGGGTTACTGGGGCCAACGTCCTGACTTTC
clone size: -; V gene: TRBV14; D gene: -; J gene: TRBJ2-1; CDR3 protein: CASSQRHFPYSYNEQFF; CDR3 DNA: TGTGCCAGCAGCCAAAGGCACTTCCCATACTCCTACAATGAGCAGTTCTTC
clone size: many; V gene: TRBV15; D gene: TRBD2; J gene: TRBJ2-7; CDR3 protein: CATSRRGIGSGNVNEQYF; CDR3 DNA: TGTGCCACCAGCAGAAGGGGGATTGGTAGCGGGAATGTGAACGAGCAGTACTTC
clone size: many; V gene: TRBV20-1; D gene: TRBD2; J gene: TRBJ2-7; CDR3 protein: CSATPSGSLTQGSYEQYF; CDR3 DNA: TGCAGTGCTACCCCCAGCGGGAGTCTCACCCAGGGATCCTACGAGCAGTACTTC
clone size: many; V gene: TRBV3-1; D gene: -; J gene: TRBJ1-1; CDR3 protein: CASTQRGGWTEAFF; CDR3 DNA: TGTGCCAGCACCCAGCGAGGGGGGTGGACTGAAGCTTTCTTT
clone size: many; V gene: TRBV5-1; D gene: -; J gene: TRBJ2-1; CDR3 protein: CASRMGTLTYNEQFF; CDR3 DNA: TGCGCCAGCAGGATGGGGACACTCACATACAATGAGCAGTTCTTC
clone size: few; V gene: TRBV29-1; D gene: TRBD2; J gene: TRBJ2-1; CDR3 protein: CSVEVLAGGLDEQFF; CDR3 DNA: TGCAGCGTTGAAGTTTTGGCGGGGGGCCTCGATGAGCAGTTCTTC
clone size: many; V gene: TRBV6-5; D gene: -; J gene: TRBJ2-7; CDR3 protein: CASSYRAGSPYEQYF; CDR3 DNA: TGTGCCAGCAGTTACCGGGCAGGCTCCCCCTACGAGCAGTACTTC
clone size: -; V gene: TRBV18; D gene: TRBD2; J gene: TRBJ2-5; CDR3 protein: CASSPAGGRETQYF; CDR3 DNA: TGTGCCAGCTCACCGGCGGGGGGAAGAGAGACCCAGTACTTC
clone size: medium-sized; V gene: TRBV7-9; D gene: TRBD1; J gene: TRBJ2-1; CDR3 protein: CASSSPDRGSSYNEQFF; CDR3 DNA: TGTGCCAGCAGCTCGCCAGACAGGGGGAGCTCCTACAATGAGCAGTTCTTC
clone size: many; V gene: TRBV20-1; D gene: TRBD1; J gene: TRBJ2-7; CDR3 protein: CSARRTGAVGSYEQYF; CDR3 DNA: TGCAGTGCTAGACGGACAGGGGCCGTGGGATCCTACGAGCAGTACTTC
clone size: medium-sized; V gene: TRBV12-3/TRBV12-4; D gene: TRBD2; J gene: TRBJ2-1; CDR3 protein: CASSLTPGLAGEQPRKQFF; CDR3 DNA: TGTGCCAGCAGTTTAACCCCCGGACTAGCGGGCGAGCAACCACGTAAGCAGTTCTTC
clone size: many; V gene: TRBV4-3; D gene: -; J gene: TRBJ2-1; CDR3 protein: CASSQYYGPGLTYNEQFF; CDR3 DNA: TGCGCCAGCAGCCAATATTACGGCCCGGGGCTAACCTACAATGAGCAGTTCTTC
clone size: many; V gene: TRBV30; D gene: -; J gene: TRBJ2-1; CDR3 protein: CAWSAGQTYNEQFF; CDR3 DNA: TGTGCCTGGAGCGCGGGACAGACCTACAATGAGCAGTTCTTC
clone size: -; V gene: TRBV20-1; D gene: TRBD1; J gene: TRBJ1-6; CDR3 protein: CSASRDRVGSPLHF; CDR3 DNA: TGCAGTGCTAGTCGGGACAGGGTCGGTTCACCCCTCCACTTT
clone size: -; V gene: TRBV21-1; D gene: -; J gene: TRBJ2-2; CDR3 protein: CASSSRTSGRRGGTGELFF; CDR3 DNA: TGTGCCAGCAGCTCCCGGACTAGCGGGAGGAGGGGCGGCACCGGGGAGCTGTTTTTT
clone size: many; V gene: TRBV4-3; D gene: TRBD1; J gene: TRBJ2-1; CDR3 protein: CASSQVGQGFYNEQFF; CDR3 DNA: TGCGCCAGCAGCCAAGTGGGACAGGGGTTCTACAATGAGCAGTTCTTC
clone size: many; V gene: TRBV7-9; D gene: -; J gene: TRBJ1-4; CDR3 protein: CASSLVGTNEKLFF; CDR3 DNA: TGTGCCAGCAGCTTAGTGGGCACTAATGAAAAACTGTTTTTT
clone size: many; V gene: TRBV27; D gene: -; J gene: TRBJ2-3; CDR3 protein: CASSPNFARGADTQYF; CDR3 DNA: TGTGCCAGCAGTCCGAATTTCGCCAGAGGGGCAGATACGCAGTATTTT
clone size: many; V gene: TRBV7-8; D gene: TRBD2; J gene: TRBJ2-1; CDR3 protein: CASSLSGGRRGRDEQFF; CDR3 DNA: TGTGCCAGCAGCTTATCTGGGGGACGACGCGGGAGGGATGAGCAGTTCTTC
clone size: many; V gene: TRBV7-2; D gene: -; J gene: TRBJ2-1; CDR3 protein: CASSLLNEQFF; CDR3 DNA: TGTGCCAGCAGCTTACTCAATGAGCAGTTCTTC
clone size: medium-sized; V gene: TRBV4-1; D gene: -; J gene: TRBJ2-3; CDR3 protein: CASRSVSTDTQYF; CDR3 DNA: TGCGCCAGCCGGTCAGTGTCCACAGATACGCAGTATTTT
clone size: many; V gene: TRBV20-1; D gene: -; J gene: TRBJ2-3; CDR3 protein: CSGETHSSSRAQYF; CDR3 DNA: TGCAGTGGGGAGACTCATAGCTCATCTCGTGCGCAGTATTTT
clone size: medium-sized; V gene: TRBV7-3; D gene: TRBD2; J gene: TRBJ2-3; CDR3 protein: CASSIAGASDTQYF; CDR3 DNA: TGTGCCAGCTCGATAGCGGGGGCGTCGGATACGCAGTATTTT
clone size: many; V gene: TRBV7-3; D gene: -; J gene: TRBJ1-3; CDR3 protein: CASSIDSSGNTIYF; CDR3 DNA: TGTGCCAGCAGTATCGACAGCTCTGGAAACACCATATATTTT
clone size: many; V gene: TRBV14; D gene: -; J gene: TRBJ2-1; CDR3 protein: CASSQLIGQSGHEQFF; CDR3 DNA: TGTGCCAGCAGCCAATTGATCGGACAGTCAGGCCATGAGCAGTTCTTC
clone size: medium-sized; V gene: TRBV14; D gene: -; J gene: TRBJ2-3; CDR3 protein: CASSYSGTDTQYF; CDR3 DNA: TGTGCCAGCAGCTATTCGGGCACAGATACGCAGTATTTT
clone size: -; V gene: TRBV6-5; D gene: -; J gene: TRBJ2-1; CDR3 protein: CASSYSIPLSYNEQFF; CDR3 DNA: TGTGCCAGCAGTTACTCAATCCCCCTCTCCTACAATGAGCAGTTCTTC
clone size: many; V gene: TRBV6-2/TRBV6-3; D gene: -; J gene: TRBJ2-7; CDR3 protein: CASKSIIATKQFLPLGQYF; CDR3 DNA: TGTGCCAGCAAGTCGATCATAGCGACCAAGCAGTTTCTCCCGCTCGGGCAGTACTTC